The present TCR beta chain was sequenced within a study of siplizumab effects on memory and regulatory T cells. Broader study findings: The authors could not assign a naive or memory phenotype to roughly 80-96% of proliferating CD4+ or CD8+ clones.

The CDR3 length is 14 residues. Germline V gene sequence: CDR1 KGHSH, CDR2 LQKENI. V was trimmed by 1 base and J by 5 bases, leaving 10 bases between them. Here immunoSEQ multiplex PCR was the method, and the copy in TCRdb shows in-frame clones only, minus some. The sample consists of fewer than 110,000 clones, 92% of them appearing once. With respect to this clone: Its antigen is currently unknown.

The chain is built from TRBV18 and TRBJ2-3, with D maybe TRBD1 (6 bases). Sequencing was done on a sample of non-Treg CD4+ T cells sorted from blood. The TCR sequence derives from a human donor in good health. In nucleotides, the CDR3 is TGTGCCAGCTCACCACAACAGGGCGAAGATACGCAGTATTTT. This encodes CASSPQQGEDTQYF.